This T cell receptor beta chain emerged from a study of cytomegalovirus exposure and HLA in healthy donors. For the study at large: The 90 to 150 validation repertoires used the same platform as the approximately 700 first-cohort repertoires, a later analysis reported. Study conclusions and caveats: In vitro checks showed that a few CMV-associated chains really do target CMV antigens. According to a later analysis, TCR clusters from the first cohort tended to co-occur in the 120 or so validation repertoires.

Repertoires were generated with immunoSEQ multiplex PCR, while TCRdb's copy carries only in-frame clones and drops some. The sample lists over 150,000 clones, 65% to 90% occurring once. A word on this clone: Its cognate antigen is unknown.

This CDR3 is 14 amino acids long. The germline V gene has CDR1 SGHRS and CDR2 YFSETQ. J gave up 5 bases and V 0 bases, and 1 base lay outside the gene matches. The sequenced sample consisted of PBMCs. The chain carries TRBV5-1 and TRBJ2-7; 11 bases fit TRBD2. This TCR came from a man between 18 and 29 years old in good health and CMV-seropositive. The CDR3 DNA reads as TGCGCCAGCAGCTTGGAACTAGCGGGGGACGAGCAGTACTTC. Protein sequence: CASSLELAGDEQYF.